Here is one T cell receptor beta chain with its context. The data were obtained in a study of cytomegalovirus exposure and HLA in healthy donors. The PCR used 60 Vbeta and 13 Jbeta primers. Authors' data handling: Roughly 11 million shared chains were among about 80 million unique TCR beta chains counted in a later analysis. Only in-frame clones appear in the TCRdb table, and some are missing; sequencing was by immunoSEQ multiplex PCR. V and J calls and clone size are copied from that table; D and trimming were computed from the DNA. The table lists 200,000 or so clones, roughly 74% of them singletons. Looked up from germline, CDR1 is SGHDT and CDR2 is YYEEEE. V was cut by 0 bases and J by 2 bases, with 8 bases left in between. The CDR3 has 14 residues.

The receptor's source is a woman aged 25 to 39 in good health and CMV-seropositive. Sequencing used PBMCs. The rearrangement links TRBV5-6 to TRBJ1-1, with TRBD1 as a possible D gene (5 bases). The CDR3 DNA is TGTGCCAGCAGCTTGGTAGGGGCAAACACTGAAGCTTTCTTT. Translated, it gives CASSLVGANTEAFF.